This entry lists 24 T cell receptor beta chains sequenced from one sample in a study of blood T cell repertoires in COVID-19 (dated by TCRdb to about 2020). Library preparation was by the immunoSEQ multiplex PCR assay. Drawn from immuneACCESS, this table holds only the in-frame rearrangements with V and J called that TCRdb kept. Clones are partly lost; checked studies trace under half to an unresolved V gene and leave the rest unexplained. The sample data list about 48,000 clones, and roughly 82% of these were observed just once. About 7% of the sample rests with the top ten. The sample taken for sequencing was peripheral blood. These receptors all come from a man aged 40-50 years with acute or convalescent COVID-19.

The V and J genes are TRBV7-9 and TRBJ2-5, with 7 nucleotides matching TRBD2. The CDR3 extends over 13 amino acids. After removal of 3 bases from V and 7 bases from J, the junction contained 5 bases not matched to a gene. Germline CDR1 is SEHNR and CDR2 is FQNEAQ (reference sequence). CDR3 DNA sequence: TGTGCCAGCAGCTTTGGGACGGGAGGGACCCAGTACTTC. Encoded protein: CASSFGTGGTQYF.

The chain recombines TRBV7-9 with TRBJ2-3; no definite D call. V shed 5 bases and J shed 4 bases, with 10 bases lying between them. This CDR3 is built from 13 residues. Germline V CDR1 and CDR2: SEHNR, FQNEAQ (reference sequence). CDR3 nucleotides: TGTGCCAGCAGCCCCTCTCCGGCAGATACGCAGTATTTT. This translates into CASSPSPADTQYF.

The CDR3 nucleotides are TGCAGCGTTGTGGCGGGGGACTATGGCTACACCTTC. Amino acids: CSVVAGDYGYTF. This chain uses TRBV29-1 with TRBJ1-2, with a possible D match to TRBD1 (5 bases). CDR3 length equals 12 residues. CDR1 and CDR2 (germline): SQVTM, ANQGSEA. Trimming left V 4 bases short and J 3 bases short, with 9 bases between.

This clone was detected only a few times. This chain joins TRBV24-1 and TRBJ2-3; no definite D call. Deletions cut 1 base from V and 4 bases from J, with 5 bases between. This CDR3 spans 13 amino acids. The germline V gene encodes CDR1 KGHDR and CDR2 SFDVKD. DNA for the CDR3: TGTGCCACCAGTGATTTTAGCCCAGATACGCAGTATTTT. Translation: CATSDFSPDTQYF.

The CDR3 nucleotides read TGTGCCAGCAGCCAAGAATCCCTCCGGAATGAGCAGTTCTTC. This codes for CASSQESLRNEQFF. The J gene is TRBJ2-1, the V gene TRBV14, with D uncertain. With 0 bases removed from V and 7 bases from J, the gap between germline ends came to 10 bases. CDR1 SGHDN and CDR2 FVKESK come from the germline V gene. The CDR3 runs 14 residues.

This clone has a handful of counts. The rearrangement links TRBV20-1 to TRBJ2-3; 9 nucleotides line up with TRBD1. With V trimmed by 3 bases and J by 4 bases, 8 bases remained unmatched. Germline V CDR1 and CDR2: DFQATT, SNEGSKA (reference sequence). CDR3 length: 15 amino acids. The CDR3 coding sequence is TGCAGTGCTAGTCTGACAGGGGGTCCTTCAGATACGCAGTATTTT. Protein: CSASLTGGPSDTQYF.

This chain joins TRBV21-1 and TRBJ2-7; the table calls TRBD2, which could not be checked here. TRBV21-1 is shown as a pseudogene. The CDR3 runs 13 residues. The CDR3 region is CASSPGGGDEQYF. The CDR3 nucleotides read TGTGCCAGCAGCCCTGGCGGGGGGGACGAGCAGTACTTC.

The chain carries TRBV5-1 and TRBJ2-7; 10 nucleotides match TRBD1. The CDR3 covers 15 residues. With V trimmed by 4 bases and J by 0 bases, 4 bases remained unmatched. Per the germline V gene, CDR1 is SGHRS and CDR2 is YFSETQ. CDR3 residues: CASSPDRGNSYEQYF. The CDR3 DNA reads TGCGCCAGCAGCCCGGACAGGGGGAACTCCTACGAGCAGTACTTC.

The chain is built from TRBV5-8 and TRBJ1-6, with 12 positions matching TRBD1. Trimming removed 4 bases from V and 7 bases from J; junction bases left unmatched: 15. In germline, CDR1 is SGHTS, CDR2 YDEGEE. The CDR3 loop spans 19 amino acids. The chain's CDR3 is CASSRIWGQGAKGNSPLHF. Written as DNA, the CDR3 is TGTGCCAGCAGCAGGATTTGGGGACAGGGGGCAAAAGGGAATTCACCCCTCCACTTT.

This clone was recorded once. The chain carries TRBV20-1 and TRBJ2-7; D gene uncertain. With 8 bases removed from V and 5 bases from J, the gap between germline ends came to 13 bases. Germline CDR1 reads DFQATT; CDR2 reads SNEGSKA (reference sequence). The CDR3 has 11 amino acids. The CDR3 DNA is TGCAGTCTTTCGAGTGGGCACGAGCAGTACTTC. As protein: CSLSSGHEQYF.

This chain connects TRBV7-9 to TRBJ1-1; D gene ambiguous. CDR1 is SEHNR, CDR2 FQNEAQ, per germline (reference sequence). Trimming took 2 bases from V and 8 from J, leaving 9 bases between them. CDR3 length: 12 residues. CDR3 bases: TGTGCCAGCAGCTTAAATTCGCGGGAAGCTTTCTTT. It translates to CASSLNSREAFF.

The V call is TRBV5-1, the J call TRBJ2-7; TRBD2 might be the D (7 bases). V shed 0 bases and J shed 0 bases, with 13 bases lying between them. CDR1 is SGHRS, CDR2 YFSETQ, per germline. This CDR3 contains 16 residues. The CDR3 reads CASSLASRGPSYEQYF. CDR3 sequence (DNA): TGCGCCAGCAGCTTGGCGTCGCGGGGGCCCTCCTACGAGCAGTACTTC.

This chain connects TRBV7-8 to TRBJ2-5, with TRBD2 matching 7 bases. CDR1 and CDR2 (germline): SGHVS, FQNEAQ. The ends lost 6 bases at V and 9 bases at J; junction bases unmatched: 7. This CDR3 is 12 amino acids long. CDR3 sequence: CASSWDGGAQYF. The DNA for the CDR3 is TGTGCCAGCAGTTGGGATGGGGGGGCCCAGTACTTC.

This clone appeared once. The gene calls are TRBV18 and TRBJ1-1; TRBD1 is a possible D gene (5 bases). This CDR3 is 16 amino acids long. Trimming left V 4 bases short and J 3 bases short, with 18 bases between. Germline CDR1 and CDR2: KGHSH and LQKENI. CDR3 DNA sequence: TGTGCCAGCTCACTCGCCCCGAATTGGGGGGACACTGAAGCTTTCTTT. Translating it yields CASSLAPNWGDTEAFF.

This clone has only a few counts. The rearrangement uses TRBV5-1 and TRBJ1-5, with D possibly matching TRBD1 (5 bases). This CDR3 is built from 14 residues. Germline V gene lookup returns CDR1 SGHRS and CDR2 YFSETQ. Between the trimmed V and J ends, which lost 0 bases and 9 bases, there was a span of 13 bases. CDR3 bases: TGCGCCAGCAGCTTGGCCTCAGGGATTTCGCCCCAGCATTTT. Amino acids: CASSLASGISPQHF.

This rearrangement joins TRBV7-2 to TRBJ2-2; unclear D gene. CDR3 length equals 15 residues. Deletions cut 2 bases from V and 4 bases from J, with 11 bases between. The V gene's germline CDR1 is SGHTA and CDR2 FQGNSA. CDR3 in amino acids: CASSLIRVGTGELFF. In DNA form, the CDR3 reads TGTGCCAGCAGCTTAATTCGGGTTGGCACCGGGGAGCTGTTTTTT.

The V call is TRBV6-1, the J call TRBJ2-2; tentative D call: TRBD1 (6 bases). Trimming removed 2 bases at V and 6 bases at J, with 13 bases between. There are 15 residues in the CDR3. The germline V gene has CDR1 MNHNS and CDR2 SASEGT. DNA for the CDR3: TGTGCCAGCAGTGAAAGGTTCGCAGGGGCCGGGGAGCTGTTTTTT. This sequence encodes CASSERFAGAGELFF.

This clone was detected only a few times. V is TRBV19 and J is TRBJ2-2, with 11 bases identical to TRBD1. Germline CDR1 reads LNHDA; CDR2 reads SQIVND (reference sequence). This CDR3 region has 15 residues. Trimming cost V 5 bases and J 4 bases; bases outside gene matches: 3. CDR3 region: CASSFGTGGTGELFF. The DNA for the CDR3 is TGTGCCAGTAGTTTCGGGACAGGGGGCACCGGGGAGCTGTTTTTT.

A remark on this clone: This sample includes further DNA sequences coding for the same CDR3. V gene TRBV5-1 combines with J gene TRBJ1-3, with D tentatively TRBD1 (5 bases). There are 14 residues in the CDR3. V dropped 4 bases and J dropped 0 bases, with 8 bases sitting between them. The germline V gene has CDR1 SGHRS and CDR2 YFSETQ. The CDR3 DNA sequence: TGCGCCAGCAGCCTCGGGGGCTCTGGAAACACCATATATTTT. Translating it yields CASSLGGSGNTIYF. Combining the CDR3 with reference TRBV5-1 and TRBJ1-3 gives the whole variable domain KAGVTQTPRYLIKTRGQQVTLSCSPISGHRSVSWYQQTPGQGLQFLFEYFSETQRNKGNFPGRFSGRQFSNSRSEMNVSTLELGDSALYLCASSLGGSGNTIYFGEGSWLTVV.

V is TRBV18 and J is TRBJ1-1; D might be TRBD1 (6 bases). The CDR3 has 14 amino acids. CDR1 and CDR2 (germline): KGHSH, LQKENI. Between the trimmed V and J ends, which lost 3 bases and 4 bases, there was a span of 12 bases. CDR3 protein: CASSPLDSGTEAFF. In DNA form, the CDR3 reads TGTGCCAGCTCACCTTTGGACAGCGGCACTGAAGCTTTCTTT.

The CDR3 nucleotides read TGCAGCGGGGCACTGAACACCGGGGAGCTGTTTTTT. Its translation is CSGALNTGELFF. This rearrangement joins TRBV29-1 to TRBJ2-2; D is uncertain. With 7 bases removed from V and 1 base from J, the gap between germline ends came to 7 bases. Germline V lookup: CDR1 SQVTM, CDR2 ANQGSEA. This CDR3 contains 12 residues.

This rearrangement joins TRBV21-1 to TRBJ2-7; TRBD2 is the table's D call, not checked against the DNA. TRBV21-1 is noted as a pseudogene. The CDR3 runs to 16 residues. CDR3 DNA: TGTGCCAGGGGGAGGAGAAACGGACGCTGCATCCGGGAGCAGTACTTC. This gives the protein CARGRRNGRCIREQYF.

The chain uses TRBV21-1 and TRBJ2-7; TRBD1, the table's D call, was not compared with the DNA. TRBV21-1 is reported as a pseudogene. CDR3 size: 17 residues. CDR3 loop: CASSKKTGLSRFCEQYF. CDR3 DNA sequence: TGTGCCAGCAGCAAAAAAACAGGGTTATCTCGATTTTGCGAGCAGTACTTC.

J is TRBJ1-2 and V is TRBV7-9; 8 bases are a match to TRBD1. The ends lost 4 bases at V and 7 bases at J; junction bases unmatched: 8. This CDR3 is 14 amino acids long. Germline assignment: CDR1 SEHNR and CDR2 FQNEAQ (reference sequence). In nucleotides, the CDR3 is TGTGCCAGCAGCTGGCAGACAGGGGTAGCTGGCTACACCTTC. Translating it yields CASSWQTGVAGYTF. The full variable domain, its missing parts supplied by reference TRBV7-9 and TRBJ1-2, is DTGVSQNPRHKITKRGQNVTFRCDPISEHNRLYWYRQTLGQGPEFLTYFQNEAQLEKSRLLSDRFSAERPKGSFSTLEIQRTEQGDSAMYLCASSWQTGVAGYTFGSGTRLTVV.